This T cell receptor beta chain was sequenced for a study of T-cell memory formation after mild COVID-19. Study in general: TCR clusters were largely donor specific. Points from the study as a whole: CD4/CD8 balance characterized clones contracting day 15 to 85, and CD4+ skew characterized later expanders.

The CDR3 is 14 amino acids. Per the germline V gene, CDR1 is SGHTA and CDR2 is FQGNSA. Between the trimmed V and J ends, which lost 3 bases and 4 bases, there was a span of 10 bases. This clonotype has just a few counts. The target antigen is unknown. 5'RACE, which relied on constant-segment primers, yielded TCR alpha and TCR beta cDNA libraries carrying sample barcodes and UMIs. Each CDR3 protein is one row after TCRdb ran MiXCR on the 5' RACE reads. The sample has approximately 400,000 distinct CDR3 sequences; more than 15% are singletons. The sequencing input was PBMCs or a T cell subset sorted from them (not recorded which). This chain connects TRBV7-2 to TRBJ2-1; D ambiguous. The receptor's source is a man aged 18 to 29 who had mild COVID-19 (a few samples of this study predate the infection). Cell type and time point are not known. Written as DNA, the CDR3 is TGTGCCAGCAGCTTCCAGGTGGGTTACAATGAGCAGTTCTTC. It is translated as CASSFQVGYNEQFF.